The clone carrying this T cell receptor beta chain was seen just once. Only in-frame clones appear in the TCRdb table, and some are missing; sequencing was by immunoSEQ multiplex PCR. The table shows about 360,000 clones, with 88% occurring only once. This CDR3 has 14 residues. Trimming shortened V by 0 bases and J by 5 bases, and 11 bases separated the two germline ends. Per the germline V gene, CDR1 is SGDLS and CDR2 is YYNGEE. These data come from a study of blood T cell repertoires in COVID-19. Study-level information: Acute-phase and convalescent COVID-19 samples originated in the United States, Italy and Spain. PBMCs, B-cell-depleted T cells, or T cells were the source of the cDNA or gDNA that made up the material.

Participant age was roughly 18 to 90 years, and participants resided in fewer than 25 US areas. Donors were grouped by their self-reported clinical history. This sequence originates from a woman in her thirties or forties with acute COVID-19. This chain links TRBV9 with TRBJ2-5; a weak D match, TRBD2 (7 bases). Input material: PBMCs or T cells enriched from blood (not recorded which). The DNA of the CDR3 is TGTGCCAGCAGCGTAGGAGGGGGAGGGGAGACCCAGTACTTC. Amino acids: CASSVGGGGETQYF. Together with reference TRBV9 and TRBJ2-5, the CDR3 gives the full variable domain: DSGVTQTPKHLITATGQRVTLRCSPRSGDLSVYWYQQSLDQGLQFLIQYYNGEERAKGNILERFSAQQFPDLHSELNLSSLELGDSALYFCASSVGGGGETQYFGPGTRLLVL.